The rows below give T cell receptor beta chains drawn from one sample of a study of radiotherapy plus CTLA-4 blockade in lung cancer. Profiled with immunoSEQ multiplex PCR; TCRdb holds only in-frame clones, not every one. The table lists about 28,000 clones, about 80% of them singletons. The sequences come from peripheral blood, collected from a patient treated with radiotherapy plus ipilimumab. The receptors come from a human donor with non-small cell lung cancer that progressed on radiotherapy plus ipilimumab. Both conserved end residues are trimmed from each CDR3. The D gene is left open where the match is weak. Size is stated for part of the rows, as once, few or many counts, or as a class when the clone is expanded.

clone size	D gene	V gene	J gene	CDR3 protein
-	TRBD1	TRBV7-2	TRBJ1-2	ASSPSQGGAGYT
-	-	TRBV19	TRBJ1-2	ASSIVDRGTSSAGYT
-	-	TRBV6-1	TRBJ1-2	ASSLGTGSNYGYT
-	TRBD1	TRBV9	TRBJ2-7	ASSVSGQTSQEQY
-	-	TRBV6-5	TRBJ1-1	ASSYRESGAEAF
-	-	TRBV5-1	TRBJ1-6	ASSLAVGRGNSPLH
-	-	TRBV28	TRBJ1-2	ASSLSGQMNYGYT
-	TRBD1	TRBV9	TRBJ1-1	ASSVSYRGMNTEAF
-	TRBD1	TRBV6-6	TRBJ1-2	ASSYSLQGDYYGYT
-	TRBD2	TRBV7-9	TRBJ2-1	ASSPDYGTSGSTYNEQF
-	TRBD1	TRBV19	TRBJ2-1	ASSDRDRGYNEQF
-	TRBD1	TRBV30	TRBJ1-2	AAAGGQGANYGYT
-	TRBD1	TRBV29-1	TRBJ2-5	SVEIGQGQETQY
-	-	TRBV13	TRBJ2-2	ASSLVTGTHRAGELF
-	-	TRBV11-2	TRBJ2-2	ASSLVGTYTGELF
-	TRBD1	TRBV7-3	TRBJ1-4	ASSARTGGTNEKLF
once	TRBD2	TRBV7-8	TRBJ2-1	ASSSRTSGDYNEQF
-	-	TRBV7-6	TRBJ2-3	ASSRSSGFADTQY
-	-	TRBV4-3	TRBJ1-2	ASSLQQVASYGYT
-	TRBD1	TRBV9	TRBJ1-2	ASTRGNYGYT
-	-	TRBV7-6	TRBJ2-1	ASSPLDQSSYNEQF
-	-	TRBV6-1	TRBJ2-1	ASGPEQF
-	-	TRBV29-1	TRBJ2-2	SVAGFVNTGELF
-	-	TRBV11-1	TRBJ2-3	ASSLGLVHSDTQY
-	TRBD1	TRBV5-1	TRBJ2-3	ASSLSHQGVMGTDTQY
-	-	TRBV21-1	TRBJ2-1	ASRSALLHHSDNEQF
-	-	TRBV10-3	TRBJ2-3	AISSDRFTDTQY
-	-	TRBV14	TRBJ2-3	ASSQETAVFISTDTQY
-	TRBD2	TRBV5-1	TRBJ2-5	ASSPGLAEQETQY
-	TRBD2	TRBV9	TRBJ2-3	ASSDGGADTQY
-	TRBD1	TRBV7-2	TRBJ1-2	ASSSGQGYGYT
once	-	TRBV27	TRBJ1-3	ASSLGHPVSGNTIY
-	-	TRBV2	TRBJ1-4	ASSEGVSMVDEKLF
once	-	TRBV2	TRBJ2-1	ASQRDEQF
-	-	TRBV18	TRBJ2-5	ASSPGSRGEETQY
-	TRBD1	TRBV28	TRBJ1-6	ASSFPPGQGNSPLH
-	TRBD1	TRBV7-3	TRBJ1-2	ASSLTLRDRTYGYT
-	-	TRBV6-5	TRBJ1-6	ASSYDHNSPLH
-	-	TRBV28	TRBJ1-1	ASSLIGGGMGNTEAF
-	-	TRBV7-3	TRBJ2-3	ASSLLGDTDTQY
once	TRBD2	TRBV6-5	TRBJ2-3	ASSTRTSAIDTQY
-	-	TRBV19	TRBJ2-7	ASSIAGIRRNEQY
few	-	TRBV6-5	TRBJ1-1	ASSYGGLMNTEAF
-	-	TRBV11-3	TRBJ2-3	ASSSTLNTDTQY
-	-	TRBV11-2	TRBJ2-7	ASSASSGEQY
-	-	TRBV4-2	TRBJ1-1	ASSQGQGSGAF
-	-	TRBV6-5	TRBJ2-7	ASRLGLEQY
-	-	TRBV7-2	TRBJ2-2	ASTEGGAGELF
-	-	TRBV5-1	TRBJ1-6	ASSSPGNSPLH
few	TRBD2	TRBV11-2	TRBJ2-1	ASSSRWGGREAEEQF
-	-	TRBV6-1	TRBJ2-1	ASSQYNEQF